The rows below give T cell receptor beta chains drawn from one sample of a study of blood T cell repertoires in COVID-19. TCRdb keeps only in-frame clones here, not all; method: immunoSEQ multiplex PCR. The table lists some 270,000 clones, about nine tenths of them singletons, with around 1.9% in the top ten. Sequenced: PBMCs or T cells enriched from blood (not recorded which). These receptors originate from a woman aged 55 to 70 who had recovered from COVID-19. Both conserved end residues are part of each CDR3. Fields, in order: clone size, D gene, J gene, V gene, CDR3 protein, CDR3 DNA. The D gene is left open where the match is weak. Not all rows give a size; the values are once, few, many and, for expanded clones, a class.

clone_size: NA
d_call: NA
j_call: TRBJ1-1
v_call: TRBV28
cdr3_aa: CASSTPGQTEAFF
cdr3_nt: TGTGCCAGCAGCACCCCTGGACAGACTGAAGCTTTCTTT

clone_size: NA
d_call: NA
j_call: TRBJ2-7
v_call: TRBV18
cdr3_aa: CASSPPGSDEQYF
cdr3_nt: TGTGCCAGCTCACCCCCCGGGTCAGACGAGCAGTACTTC

clone_size: NA
d_call: TRBD2
j_call: TRBJ2-1
v_call: TRBV28
cdr3_aa: CASSLGGLAGGWGEQFF
cdr3_nt: TGTGCCAGCAGTTTAGGGGGACTAGCGGGAGGTTGGGGTGAGCAGTTCTTC

clone_size: NA
d_call: NA
j_call: TRBJ1-5
v_call: TRBV10-3
cdr3_aa: CAISDGRGNQPQHF
cdr3_nt: TGTGCCATCAGTGATGGGCGGGGCAATCAGCCCCAGCATTTT

clone_size: NA
d_call: NA
j_call: TRBJ1-5
v_call: TRBV6-5
cdr3_aa: CASIQWSNQPQHF
cdr3_nt: TGTGCCAGCATTCAGTGGAGCAATCAGCCCCAGCATTTT

clone_size: NA
d_call: TRBD1
j_call: TRBJ2-7
v_call: TRBV6-1
cdr3_aa: CASSEGQGVYEQYF
cdr3_nt: TGTGCCAGCAGTGAGGGACAGGGGGTCTACGAGCAGTACTTC

clone_size: NA
d_call: NA
j_call: TRBJ2-1
v_call: TRBV11-2
cdr3_aa: CASSSGSGNEQFF
cdr3_nt: TGTGCCAGCAGCTCGGGGAGTGGGAATGAGCAGTTCTTC

clone_size: NA
d_call: NA
j_call: TRBJ1-4
v_call: TRBV19
cdr3_aa: CASKRGAQPNEKLFF
cdr3_nt: TGTGCCAGTAAGCGAGGAGCCCAACCTAATGAAAAACTGTTTTTT

clone_size: once
d_call: TRBD1
j_call: TRBJ1-6
v_call: TRBV6-5
cdr3_aa: CASEAGGENSPLHF
cdr3_nt: TGTGCCAGCGAGGCAGGGGGTGAAAATTCACCCCTCCACTTT

clone_size: NA
d_call: TRBD1
j_call: TRBJ1-1
v_call: TRBV11-1
cdr3_aa: CASSWDRASLSTEAFF
cdr3_nt: TGTGCCAGCAGCTGGGACAGGGCATCCTTGTCGACTGAAGCTTTCTTT

clone_size: NA
d_call: TRBD1
j_call: TRBJ1-4
v_call: TRBV9
cdr3_aa: CASSATTTGANEKLFF
cdr3_nt: TGTGCCAGCAGCGCCACCACGACAGGGGCTAATGAAAAACTGTTTTTT

clone_size: NA
d_call: TRBD2
j_call: TRBJ2-7
v_call: TRBV7-3
cdr3_aa: CASSLSPAAGEDEQYF
cdr3_nt: TGTGCCAGCAGCTTAAGTCCAGCGGCGGGAGAGGACGAGCAGTACTTC

clone_size: NA
d_call: NA
j_call: TRBJ1-5
v_call: TRBV7-8
cdr3_aa: CASSRDPGNQPQHF
cdr3_nt: TGTGCCAGCAGCCGAGACCCCGGGAATCAGCCCCAGCATTTT

clone_size: NA
d_call: NA
j_call: TRBJ2-1
v_call: TRBV2
cdr3_aa: CANEGGRLTYNEQFF
cdr3_nt: TGTGCCAACGAGGGGGGGCGTTTAACCTACAATGAGCAGTTCTTC

clone_size: NA
d_call: NA
j_call: TRBJ2-7
v_call: TRBV18
cdr3_aa: CASSSRGDEQYF
cdr3_nt: TGTGCCAGCTCAAGCAGGGGCGACGAGCAGTACTTC

clone_size: NA
d_call: NA
j_call: TRBJ2-5
v_call: TRBV10-2
cdr3_aa: CASMAGDKETQYF
cdr3_nt: TGCGCCAGCATGGCGGGGGACAAAGAGACCCAGTACTTC

clone_size: few
d_call: TRBD1
j_call: TRBJ2-7
v_call: TRBV5-1
cdr3_aa: CASSLPGQGYEQYF
cdr3_nt: TGCGCCAGCAGCCTGCCGGGACAGGGCTACGAGCAGTACTTC

clone_size: NA
d_call: NA
j_call: TRBJ2-2
v_call: TRBV5-1
cdr3_aa: CASSLLRGTGELFF
cdr3_nt: TGCGCCAGCAGCTTGTTGCGGGGCACCGGGGAGCTGTTTTTT

clone_size: NA
d_call: NA
j_call: TRBJ2-2
v_call: TRBV12-3/TRBV12-4
cdr3_aa: CASVTGMGELFF
cdr3_nt: TGTGCCAGCGTAACAGGGATGGGGGAGCTGTTTTTT

clone_size: once
d_call: NA
j_call: TRBJ2-5
v_call: TRBV5-1
cdr3_aa: CASSFSETQYF
cdr3_nt: TGCGCCAGCAGCTTCTCAGAGACCCAGTACTTC

clone_size: NA
d_call: TRBD1
j_call: TRBJ1-1
v_call: TRBV5-1
cdr3_aa: CASSLTGGVGADTEAFF
cdr3_nt: TGCGCCAGCTCCCTAACAGGGGGAGTGGGCGCGGACACTGAAGCTTTCTTT

clone_size: NA
d_call: NA
j_call: TRBJ2-2
v_call: TRBV11-3
cdr3_aa: CASSLVWSRVAGELFF
cdr3_nt: TGTGCCAGCAGCTTAGTCTGGTCTCGGGTTGCCGGGGAGCTGTTTTTT

clone_size: NA
d_call: NA
j_call: TRBJ1-1
v_call: TRBV9
cdr3_aa: CASSRSTGGTEAFF
cdr3_nt: TGTGCCAGCAGCCGTAGTACCGGTGGCACTGAAGCTTTCTTT

clone_size: few
d_call: NA
j_call: TRBJ1-4
v_call: TRBV5-1
cdr3_aa: CASSLIGGGLNEKLFF
cdr3_nt: TGCGCCAGCAGCTTGATTGGGGGCGGACTTAATGAAAAACTGTTTTTT

clone_size: NA
d_call: TRBD2
j_call: TRBJ2-7
v_call: TRBV4-1
cdr3_aa: CASSQDPGGSSYEQYF
cdr3_nt: TGCGCCAGCAGCCAAGATCCGGGCGGGAGCTCCTACGAGCAGTACTTC

clone_size: NA
d_call: NA
j_call: TRBJ1-1
v_call: TRBV19
cdr3_aa: CASSADPTGDTEAFF
cdr3_nt: TGTGCCAGTAGTGCAGATCCCACGGGGGACACTGAAGCTTTCTTT

clone_size: NA
d_call: TRBD1
j_call: TRBJ1-1
v_call: TRBV2
cdr3_aa: CASSEWTGMTEAFF
cdr3_nt: TGTGCCAGCAGTGAATGGACAGGGATGACTGAAGCTTTCTTT

clone_size: NA
d_call: NA
j_call: TRBJ1-5
v_call: TRBV9
cdr3_aa: CASSLRGGSNQPQHF
cdr3_nt: TGTGCCAGCAGCCTAAGGGGTGGGAGCAATCAGCCCCAGCATTTT

clone_size: NA
d_call: NA
j_call: TRBJ1-1
v_call: TRBV9
cdr3_aa: CASSVQAQLNTEAFF
cdr3_nt: TGTGCCAGCAGCGTACAGGCCCAACTGAACACTGAAGCTTTCTTT

clone_size: once
d_call: TRBD2
j_call: TRBJ2-1
v_call: TRBV2
cdr3_aa: CASSDFSASGGAVQFF
cdr3_nt: TGTGCCAGCAGTGATTTCTCGGCTAGCGGGGGGGCGGTACAGTTCTTC

clone_size: NA
d_call: NA
j_call: TRBJ2-1
v_call: TRBV2
cdr3_aa: CASSSGAGRFYNEQFF
cdr3_nt: TGTGCCAGCAGTAGTGGGGCTGGACGGTTCTACAATGAGCAGTTCTTC

clone_size: NA
d_call: TRBD1
j_call: TRBJ2-3
v_call: TRBV7-3
cdr3_aa: CASSPSYRGTTDTQYF
cdr3_nt: TGTGCCAGCAGCCCATCCTACAGGGGAACCACAGATACGCAGTATTTT

clone_size: once
d_call: NA
j_call: TRBJ2-7
v_call: TRBV18
cdr3_aa: CASSPPLAFAKNYEQYF
cdr3_nt: TGTGCCAGCTCACCCCCCTTAGCATTCGCGAAGAACTACGAGCAGTACTTC